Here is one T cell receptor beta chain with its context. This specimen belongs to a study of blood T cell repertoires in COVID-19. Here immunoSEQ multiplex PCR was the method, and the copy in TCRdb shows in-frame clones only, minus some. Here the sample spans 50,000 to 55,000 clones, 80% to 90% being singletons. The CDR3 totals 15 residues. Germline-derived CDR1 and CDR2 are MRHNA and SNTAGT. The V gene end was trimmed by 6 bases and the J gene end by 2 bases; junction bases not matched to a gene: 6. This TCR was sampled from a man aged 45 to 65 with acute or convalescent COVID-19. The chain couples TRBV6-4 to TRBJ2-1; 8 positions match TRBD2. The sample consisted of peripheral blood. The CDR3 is CASRPTSGPYNEQFF. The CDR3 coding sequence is TGTGCCAGCAGACCAACTAGCGGCCCCTACAATGAGCAGTTCTTC.